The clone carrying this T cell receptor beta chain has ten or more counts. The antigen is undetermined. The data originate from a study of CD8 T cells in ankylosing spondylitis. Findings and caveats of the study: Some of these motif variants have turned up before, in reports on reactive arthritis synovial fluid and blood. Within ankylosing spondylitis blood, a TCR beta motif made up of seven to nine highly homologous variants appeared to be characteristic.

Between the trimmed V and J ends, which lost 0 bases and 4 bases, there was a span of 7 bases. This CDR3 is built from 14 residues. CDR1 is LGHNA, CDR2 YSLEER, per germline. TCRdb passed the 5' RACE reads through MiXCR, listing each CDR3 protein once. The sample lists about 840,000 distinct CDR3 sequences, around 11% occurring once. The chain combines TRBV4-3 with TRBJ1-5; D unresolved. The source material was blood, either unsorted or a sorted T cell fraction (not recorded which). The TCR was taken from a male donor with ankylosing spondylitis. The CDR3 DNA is TGCGCCAGCAGCCAAGATGCCGGTAATCAGCCCCAGCATTTT. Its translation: CASSQDAGNQPQHF.